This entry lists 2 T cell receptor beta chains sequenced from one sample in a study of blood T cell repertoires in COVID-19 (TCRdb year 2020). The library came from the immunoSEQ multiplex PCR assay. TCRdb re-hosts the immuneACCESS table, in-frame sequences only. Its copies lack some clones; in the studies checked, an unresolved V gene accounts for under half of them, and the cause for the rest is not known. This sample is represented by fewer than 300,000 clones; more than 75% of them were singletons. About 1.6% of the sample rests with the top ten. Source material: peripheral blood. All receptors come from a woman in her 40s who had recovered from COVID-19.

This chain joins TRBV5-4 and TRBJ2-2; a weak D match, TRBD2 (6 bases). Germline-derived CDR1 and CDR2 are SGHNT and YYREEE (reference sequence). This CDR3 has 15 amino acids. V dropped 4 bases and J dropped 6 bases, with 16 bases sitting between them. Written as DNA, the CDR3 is TGTGCCAGCAGCCCCCGAGGGACTGGCTCCGGGGAGCTGTTTTTT. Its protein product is CASSPRGTGSGELFF.

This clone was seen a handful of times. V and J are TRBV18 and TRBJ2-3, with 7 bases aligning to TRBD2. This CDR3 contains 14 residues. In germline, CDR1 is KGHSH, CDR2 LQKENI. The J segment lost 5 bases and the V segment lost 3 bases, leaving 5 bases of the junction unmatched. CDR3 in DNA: TGTGCCAGCTCACCGGCGGGGGAGGAAGATACGCAGTATTTT. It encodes CASSPAGEEDTQYF.